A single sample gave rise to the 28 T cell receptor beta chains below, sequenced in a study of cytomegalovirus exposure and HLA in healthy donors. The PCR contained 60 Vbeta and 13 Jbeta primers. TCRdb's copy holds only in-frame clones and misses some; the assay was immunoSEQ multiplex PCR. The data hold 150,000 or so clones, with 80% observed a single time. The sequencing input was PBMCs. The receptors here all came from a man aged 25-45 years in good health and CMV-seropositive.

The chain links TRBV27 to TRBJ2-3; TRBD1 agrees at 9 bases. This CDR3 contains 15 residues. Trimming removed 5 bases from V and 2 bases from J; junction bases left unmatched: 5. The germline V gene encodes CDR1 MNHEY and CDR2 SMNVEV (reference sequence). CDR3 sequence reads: CASSPRTGDTDTQYF. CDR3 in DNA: TGTGCCAGCAGTCCCCGGACAGGGGACACAGATACGCAGTATTTT.

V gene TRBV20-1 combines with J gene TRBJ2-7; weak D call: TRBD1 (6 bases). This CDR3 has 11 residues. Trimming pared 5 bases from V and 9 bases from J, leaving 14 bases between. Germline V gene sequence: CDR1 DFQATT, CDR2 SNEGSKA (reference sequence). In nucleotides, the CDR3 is TGCAGTGCTGGACAGCCTCGGGGGCAGTACTTC. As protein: CSAGQPRGQYF.

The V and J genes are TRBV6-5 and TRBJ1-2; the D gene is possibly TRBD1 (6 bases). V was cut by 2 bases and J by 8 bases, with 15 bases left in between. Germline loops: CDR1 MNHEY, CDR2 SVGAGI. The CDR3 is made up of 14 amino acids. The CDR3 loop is CASSYEQGSWGYTF. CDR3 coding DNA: TGTGCCAGCAGTTACGAACAGGGTTCATGGGGCTACACCTTC.

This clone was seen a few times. The CDR3: CAGGLAKNIQYF. Written as DNA, the CDR3 is TGTGCCGGAGGGCTAGCCAAAAACATTCAGTACTTC. This chain uses TRBV2 with TRBJ2-4; D perhaps matches TRBD2 (6 bases). CDR1 and CDR2 from the germline V gene are SNHLY and FYNNEI. This CDR3 is 12 amino acids long. Between the trimmed V and J ends, which lost 11 bases and 0 bases, there was a span of 8 bases.

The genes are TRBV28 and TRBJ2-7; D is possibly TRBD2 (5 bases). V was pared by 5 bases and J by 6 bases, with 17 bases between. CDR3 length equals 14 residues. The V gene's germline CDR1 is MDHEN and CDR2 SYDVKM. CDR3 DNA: TGTGCCAGCAGTCCGCCGGACTCCCACGGCGAGCAGTACTTC. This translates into CASSPPDSHGEQYF.

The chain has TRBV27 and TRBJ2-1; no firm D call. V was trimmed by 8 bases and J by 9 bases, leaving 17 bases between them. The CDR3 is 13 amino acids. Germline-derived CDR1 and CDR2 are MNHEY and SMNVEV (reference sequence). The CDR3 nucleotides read TGTGCCAGCGCCCTAACCTTCCACGGTGAGCAGTTCTTC. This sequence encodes CASALTFHGEQFF.

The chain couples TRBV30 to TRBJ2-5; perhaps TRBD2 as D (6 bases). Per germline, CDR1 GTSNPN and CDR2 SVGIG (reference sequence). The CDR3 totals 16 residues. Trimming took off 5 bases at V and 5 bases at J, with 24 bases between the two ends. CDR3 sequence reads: CAWALKGLLLGETQYF. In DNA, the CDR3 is TGTGCCTGGGCTCTAAAGGGACTTCTCCTAGGGGAGACCCAGTACTTC.

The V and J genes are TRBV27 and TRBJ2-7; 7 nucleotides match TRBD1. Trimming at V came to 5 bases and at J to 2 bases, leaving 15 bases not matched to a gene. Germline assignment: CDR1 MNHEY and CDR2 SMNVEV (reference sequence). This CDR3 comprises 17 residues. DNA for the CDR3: TGTGCCAGCAGTCCTCTACCTGACAGGGTCTTGCCCTACGAGCAGTACTTC. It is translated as CASSPLPDRVLPYEQYF.

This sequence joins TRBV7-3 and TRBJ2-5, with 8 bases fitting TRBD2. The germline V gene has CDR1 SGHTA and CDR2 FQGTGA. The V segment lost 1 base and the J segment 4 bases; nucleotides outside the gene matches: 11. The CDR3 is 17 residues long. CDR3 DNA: TGTGCCAGCAGCTTAATGGTCAAGCGGGAGTGGGGAGAGACCCAGTACTTC. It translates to CASSLMVKREWGETQYF.

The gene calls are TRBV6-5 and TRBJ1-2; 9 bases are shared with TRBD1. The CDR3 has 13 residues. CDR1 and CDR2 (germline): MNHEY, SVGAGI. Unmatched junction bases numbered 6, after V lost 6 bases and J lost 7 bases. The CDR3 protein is CASRHRDRAGYTF. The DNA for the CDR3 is TGTGCCAGCAGGCACCGGGACAGGGCTGGCTACACCTTC.

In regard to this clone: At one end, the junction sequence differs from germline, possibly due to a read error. The CDR3 DNA reads as TGTTCCAGCAGCTTAGACAACGCTCTAGCCAAAAACATTCAGTACTTC. This encodes CSSSLDNALAKNIQYF. The chain joins TRBV7-9 to TRBJ2-4; no definite D call. CDR3 length: 16 amino acids. Per germline, CDR1 SEHNR and CDR2 FQNEAQ (reference sequence).

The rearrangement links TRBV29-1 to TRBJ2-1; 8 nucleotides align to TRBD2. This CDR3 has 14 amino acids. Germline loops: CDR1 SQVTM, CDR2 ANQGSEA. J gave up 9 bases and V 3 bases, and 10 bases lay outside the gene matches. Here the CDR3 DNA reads TGCAGCGTTGAGGCGGGAGGAGGGGGGAGTGAGCAGTTCTTC. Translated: CSVEAGGGGSEQFF.

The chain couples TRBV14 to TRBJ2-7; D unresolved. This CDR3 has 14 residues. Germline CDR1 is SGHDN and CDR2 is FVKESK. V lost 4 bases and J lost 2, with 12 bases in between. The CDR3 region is CASSPPWSPYEQYF. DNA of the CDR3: TGTGCCAGCAGCCCCCCGTGGAGCCCCTACGAGCAGTACTTC.

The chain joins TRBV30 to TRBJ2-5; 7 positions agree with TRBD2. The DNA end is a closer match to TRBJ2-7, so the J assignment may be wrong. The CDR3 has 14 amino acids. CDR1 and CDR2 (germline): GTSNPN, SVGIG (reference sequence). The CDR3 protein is CAWSVGGSFYEQYF. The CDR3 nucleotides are TGTGCCTGGAGTGTTGGCGGGAGTTTTTACGAGCAGTACTTC.

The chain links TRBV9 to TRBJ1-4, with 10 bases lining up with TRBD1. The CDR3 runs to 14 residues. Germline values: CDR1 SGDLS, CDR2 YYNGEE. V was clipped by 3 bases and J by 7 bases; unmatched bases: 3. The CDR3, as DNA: TGTGCCAGCAGCGGAGACAGGGGGCTTGAAAAACTGTTTTTT. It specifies CASSGDRGLEKLFF.

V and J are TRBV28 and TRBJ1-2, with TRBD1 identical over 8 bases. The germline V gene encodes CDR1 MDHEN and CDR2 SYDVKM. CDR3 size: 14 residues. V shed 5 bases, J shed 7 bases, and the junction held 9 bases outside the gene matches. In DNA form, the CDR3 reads TGTGCCAGCAGTACCCCGGACAGGGTGGGTGGCTACACCTTC. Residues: CASSTPDRVGGYTF.

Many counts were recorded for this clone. DNA for the CDR3: TGTGCCAGCAGTTTTCAGGGACAGGGGAACACTGAAGCTTTCTTT. Its translation: CASSFQGQGNTEAFF. This chain joins TRBV11-2 and TRBJ1-1, with TRBD1 identical over 9 bases. This CDR3 region has 15 residues. The junction had 6 bases not matched to a gene; V was cut back by 6 bases and J by 1 base. Germline V CDR1 and CDR2: SGHAT, FQNNGV.

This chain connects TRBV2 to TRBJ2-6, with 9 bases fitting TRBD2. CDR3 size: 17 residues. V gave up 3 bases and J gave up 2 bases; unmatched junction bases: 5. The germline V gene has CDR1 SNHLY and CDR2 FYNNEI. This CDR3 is CASSDSGRRAGANVLTF. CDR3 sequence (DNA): TGTGCCAGCAGTGACAGCGGGAGGAGGGCTGGGGCCAACGTCCTGACTTTC.

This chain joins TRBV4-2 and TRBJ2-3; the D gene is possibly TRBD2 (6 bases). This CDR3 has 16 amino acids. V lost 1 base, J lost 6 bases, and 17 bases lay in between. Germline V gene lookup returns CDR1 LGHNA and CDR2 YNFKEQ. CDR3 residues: CASSQVFAGRTDTQYF. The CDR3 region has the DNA TGTGCCAGCAGCCAAGTTTTTGCGGGAAGAACGGATACGCAGTATTTT.

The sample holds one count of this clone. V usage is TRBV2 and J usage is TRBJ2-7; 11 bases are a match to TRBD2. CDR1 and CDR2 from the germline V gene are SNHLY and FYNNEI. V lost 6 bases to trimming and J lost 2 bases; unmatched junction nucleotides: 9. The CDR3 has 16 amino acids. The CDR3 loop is CASRRSGRGGPYEQYF. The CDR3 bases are TGTGCCAGCAGACGTAGCGGGAGGGGTGGGCCCTACGAGCAGTACTTC. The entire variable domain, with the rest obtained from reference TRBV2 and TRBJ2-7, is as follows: EPEVTQTPSHQVTQMGQEVILRCVPISNHLYFYWYRQILGQKVEFLVSFYNNEISEKSEIFDDQFSVERPDGSNFTLKIRSTKLEDSAMYFCASRRSGRGGPYEQYFGPGTRLTVT.

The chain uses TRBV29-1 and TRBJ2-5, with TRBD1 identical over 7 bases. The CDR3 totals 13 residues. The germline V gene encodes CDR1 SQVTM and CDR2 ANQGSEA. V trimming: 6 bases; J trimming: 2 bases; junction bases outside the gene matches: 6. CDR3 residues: CSVGQNYQETQYF. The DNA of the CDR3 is TGCAGCGTGGGACAGAATTATCAAGAGACCCAGTACTTC.

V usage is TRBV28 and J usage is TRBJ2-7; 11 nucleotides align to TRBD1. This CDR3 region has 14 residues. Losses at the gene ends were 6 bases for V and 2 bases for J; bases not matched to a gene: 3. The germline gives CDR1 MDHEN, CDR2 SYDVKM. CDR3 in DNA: TGTGCCAGCAGCGGGACAGGGGGTGCCTACGAGCAGTACTTC. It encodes CASSGTGGAYEQYF.

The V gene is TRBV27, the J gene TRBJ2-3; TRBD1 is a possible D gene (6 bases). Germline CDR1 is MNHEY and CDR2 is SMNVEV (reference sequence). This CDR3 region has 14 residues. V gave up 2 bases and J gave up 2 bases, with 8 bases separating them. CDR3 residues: CASSLTGSTDTQYF. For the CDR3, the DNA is TGTGCCAGCAGTTTAACAGGGTCCACAGATACGCAGTATTTT.

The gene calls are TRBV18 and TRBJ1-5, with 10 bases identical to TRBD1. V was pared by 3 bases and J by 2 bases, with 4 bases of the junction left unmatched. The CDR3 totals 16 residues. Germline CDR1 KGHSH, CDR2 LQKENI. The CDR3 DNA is TGTGCCAGCTCACCGGGGACAGGGGAAGGCAATCAGCCCCAGCATTTT. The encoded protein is CASSPGTGEGNQPQHF.

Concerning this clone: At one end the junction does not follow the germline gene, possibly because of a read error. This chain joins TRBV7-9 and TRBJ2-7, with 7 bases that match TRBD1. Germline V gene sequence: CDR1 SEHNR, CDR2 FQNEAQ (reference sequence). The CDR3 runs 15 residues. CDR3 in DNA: TGTTCCAGCAGCTTGACAGGGAGCCCTACCTACGAGCAGTACTTC. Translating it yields CSSSLTGSPTYEQYF.

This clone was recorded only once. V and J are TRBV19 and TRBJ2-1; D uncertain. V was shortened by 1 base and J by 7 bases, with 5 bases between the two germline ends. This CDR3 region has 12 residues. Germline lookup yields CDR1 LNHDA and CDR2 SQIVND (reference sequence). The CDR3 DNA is TGTGCCAGTAGTATAGCTAGAAATGAGCAGTTCTTC. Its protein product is CASSIARNEQFF.

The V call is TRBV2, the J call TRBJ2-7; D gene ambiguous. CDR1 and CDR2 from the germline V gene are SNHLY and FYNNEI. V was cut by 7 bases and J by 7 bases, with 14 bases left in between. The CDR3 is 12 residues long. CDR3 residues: CASTRIEWEQYF. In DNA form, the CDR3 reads TGTGCCAGCACCCGCATTGAGTGGGAGCAGTACTTC.

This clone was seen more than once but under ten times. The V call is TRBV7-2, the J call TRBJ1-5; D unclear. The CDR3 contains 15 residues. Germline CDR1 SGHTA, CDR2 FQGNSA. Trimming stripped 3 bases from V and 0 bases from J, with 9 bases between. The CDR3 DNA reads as TGTGCCAGCAGCTTGGGCATCTATAGCAATCAGCCCCAGCATTTT. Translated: CASSLGIYSNQPQHF.